This passage covers 4 T cell receptor beta chains from one sample sequenced in a study of blood T cell repertoires in COVID-19 (dated by TCRdb to about 2020). To prepare the library, the immunoSEQ multiplex PCR assay was applied. What TCRdb holds here is the immuneACCESS table cut down to in-frame rearrangements. Part of the clones is not present; checked against another copy, under half of the missing clones reflect an unresolved V gene, and the others are unexplained. The sample table contains under 250,000 clones; only one count was recorded for about four fifths of them. Approximately 1.3% of the sample rests with the top ten. Sequenced material: PBMCs or T cells enriched from blood (not recorded which). Receptor source: a woman aged 40 to 50 with acute COVID-19.

The genes are TRBV2 and TRBJ2-7, with a tentative D call TRBD2 (5 bases). V lost 6 bases to trimming and J lost 7 bases, with 22 bases between them. This CDR3 comprises 15 residues. From germline, CDR1 is SNHLY and CDR2 FYNNEI. CDR3 loop: CASSPIGKGSTEQYF. The CDR3 bases are TGTGCCAGCAGCCCCATCGGGAAGGGTTCGACGGAGCAGTACTTC.

V and J are TRBV24-1 and TRBJ1-2; D might be TRBD1 (6 bases). CDR1 and CDR2 from the germline V gene are KGHDR and SFDVKD. The CDR3 contains 14 residues. The V and J ends lost 7 bases and 2 bases respectively, with 13 bases between them. The CDR3 DNA is TGTGCCACCAGCCCTGGAGACAGGAACTATGGCTACACCTTC. This encodes CATSPGDRNYGYTF.

This chain connects TRBV2 to TRBJ1-1; D ambiguous. The CDR3 loop spans 11 amino acids. Germline V gene lookup returns CDR1 SNHLY and CDR2 FYNNEI. With 6 bases removed from V and 4 bases from J, the gap between germline ends came to 6 bases. The CDR3 DNA reads as TGTGCCAGCAGAACGGTCACTGAAGCTTTCTTT. It translates to CASRTVTEAFF. The whole variable domain, remainder taken from reference TRBV2 and TRBJ1-1, is EPEVTQTPSHQVTQMGQEVILRCVPISNHLYFYWYRQILGQKVEFLVSFYNNEISEKSEIFDDQFSVERPDGSNFTLKIRSTKLEDSAMYFCASRTVTEAFFGQGTRLTVV.

The rearrangement uses TRBV2 and TRBJ1-1; 8 positions agree with TRBD1. Trimming took 6 bases from V and 3 from J; bases not matched to a gene: 3. This CDR3 has 13 amino acids. Germline values: CDR1 SNHLY, CDR2 FYNNEI. The CDR3 reads CASSGQGDTEAFF. In nucleotides, the CDR3 is TGTGCCAGCAGCGGACAGGGAGACACTGAAGCTTTCTTT.